Listed below are T cell receptor beta chains from one sample, sequenced in a study of cytomegalovirus exposure and HLA in healthy donors. Clones were sequenced by immunoSEQ multiplex PCR, and TCRdb holds only the in-frame ones, with some missing. The sample records around 91,000 clones, 64% being singletons. Sequenced material: PBMCs. The receptors originated from a man aged 60 to 69 in good health and CMV-seronegative. Each CDR3 is given with its conserved first and last residue. The D gene is left open where the match is weak. Expanded clones get a size class; other rows say once, few or many, or leave the size out.

v_call	d_call	j_call	clone_size	cdr3_aa	cdr3_nt
TRBV5-4	TRBD2	TRBJ2-3	-	CASSPFSGGLTDTQYF	TGTGCCAGCAGTCCGTTTAGCGGGGGTCTCACAGATACGCAGTATTTT
TRBV20-1	-	TRBJ2-5	-	CSVASSGTQYF	TGCAGTGTCGCGAGCTCGGGGACCCAGTACTTC
TRBV6-5	-	TRBJ1-3	once	CASSMEGYSGNTIYF	TGTGCCAGCAGCATGGAGGGGTATTCTGGAAACACCATATATTTT
TRBV4-1	-	TRBJ1-3	-	CASSLTGSGNTIYF	TGCGCCAGCAGCCTCACGGGGTCTGGAAACACCATATATTTT
TRBV9	TRBD2	TRBJ2-3	few	CASSRGGGRLAGADTQYF	TGTGCCAGCAGCCGAGGGGGTGGGAGACTAGCGGGAGCCGATACGCAGTATTTT
TRBV6-5	TRBD2	TRBJ2-7	-	CASSPPTSNYEQYF	TGTGCCAGCAGCCCCCCGACTAGCAACTACGAGCAGTACTTC
TRBV19	-	TRBJ1-2	once	CATRDIYGYTF	TGTGCCACCAGGGACATCTATGGCTACACCTTC
TRBV19	TRBD2	TRBJ2-2	many	CASTIRLAGMGGELFF	TGTGCCAGTACCATAAGACTAGCGGGGATGGGAGGGGAGCTGTTTTTT
TRBV4-1	-	TRBJ2-7	-	CASSQDWWAYEQYF	TGCGCCAGCAGCCAGGACTGGTGGGCGTACGAGCAGTACTTC
TRBV1	-	TRBJ1-1	-	CTSSPGEQGSGPPEAFF	TGCACCAGCAGCCCCGGAGAGCAGGGAAGTGGGCCCCCTGAAGCTTTCTTT
TRBV27	TRBD1	TRBJ1-2	-	CASSLRGQWDSYGYTF	TGTGCCAGCAGTTTACGGGGACAGTGGGACTCCTATGGCTACACCTTC
TRBV4-1	-	TRBJ2-2	-	CASSQPDRRDTGELFF	TGCGCCAGCAGCCAACCGGACAGGAGGGACACCGGGGAGCTGTTTTTT
TRBV11-2	-	TRBJ1-2	-	CASSLEGVGYTF	TGTGCCAGCAGCTTAGAAGGGGTTGGCTACACCTTC
TRBV9	-	TRBJ2-3	-	CASSVGPGSNPTDTQYF	TGTGCCAGCAGCGTAGGGCCAGGCAGCAATCCGACAGATACGCAGTATTTT
TRBV27	TRBD2	TRBJ2-7	few	CASSGGSGAGEVPLWEQYF	TGTGCCAGCAGTGGGGGCTCGGGAGCGGGGGAGGTACCTTTGTGGGAGCAGTACTTC
TRBV5-1	-	TRBJ2-7	-	CASSPGAYEQYF	TGCGCCAGCAGTCCAGGGGCCTACGAGCAGTACTTC
TRBV15	-	TRBJ2-6	few	CATSRWGQGTPYGANVLTF	TGTGCCACCAGCAGATGGGGGCAGGGAACTCCTTATGGGGCCAACGTCCTGACTTTC
TRBV13	TRBD1	TRBJ2-3	-	CASSAPTGDSSTDTQYF	TGTGCCAGCAGCGCTCCGACAGGGGATTCTAGCACAGATACGCAGTATTTT
TRBV27	TRBD1	TRBJ1-1	-	CASSLRGLMNTEAFF	TGTGCCAGCAGCCTCAGGGGGCTCATGAACACTGAAGCTTTCTTT
TRBV9	TRBD1	TRBJ2-6	-	CASSFGTGGTGANVLTF	TGTGCCAGCAGCTTCGGGACAGGGGGCACTGGGGCCAACGTCCTGACTTTC
TRBV6-5	-	TRBJ1-5	-	CASSYGGAGQPQHF	TGTGCCAGCAGTTACGGGGGAGCGGGTCAGCCCCAGCATTTT
TRBV11-3	TRBD1	TRBJ1-1	-	CASSWGAGGNTEAFF	TGTGCCAGCAGCTGGGGGGCAGGGGGAAACACTGAAGCTTTCTTT
TRBV6-5	TRBD1	TRBJ1-1	-	CASSHGQGDTEAFF	TGTGCCAGCAGTCACGGACAGGGGGACACTGAAGCTTTCTTT
TRBV13	-	TRBJ1-6	-	CASTAGGSGSPLHF	TGTGCCAGCACCGCAGGTGGGAGTGGTTCACCCCTCCACTTT
TRBV7-9	TRBD1	TRBJ2-7	-	CASSTRTGGPLFQQYF	TGTGCCAGCAGCACCCGGACAGGGGGCCCTCTATTCCAGCAGTACTTC
TRBV5-4	TRBD2	TRBJ2-7	-	CASTQLAGEYEQYF	TGTGCCAGCACCCAACTAGCGGGGGAGTACGAGCAGTACTTC
TRBV6-1	TRBD1	TRBJ2-7	-	CASSGDRVAYEQYF	TGTGCCAGCAGTGGGGACAGGGTGGCATACGAGCAGTACTTC
TRBV2	TRBD1	TRBJ2-7	-	CASRDRGYEQYF	TGTGCCAGCAGGGACAGGGGCTACGAGCAGTACTTC
TRBV19	-	TRBJ1-2	once	CASSIGTGEFYGYTF	TGTGCCAGTAGTATAGGTACCGGAGAATTCTATGGCTACACCTTC
TRBV5-1	TRBD2	TRBJ2-3	-	CASGGGGPARTDTQYF	TGCGCCAGCGGGGGGGGAGGACCGGCCCGCACAGATACGCAGTATTTT
TRBV7-3	-	TRBJ2-5	-	CASSLNSQETQYF	TGTGCCAGCAGCTTAAACAGCCAAGAGACCCAGTACTTC
TRBV6-1	-	TRBJ1-2	few	CASSEGPRQVETF	TGTGCCAGCAGTGAAGGGCCAAGACAGGTGGAAACCTTC
TRBV18	TRBD1	TRBJ1-1	-	CASSRQGARNTEAFF	TGTGCCAGCTCACGACAGGGGGCCAGGAACACTGAAGCTTTCTTT
TRBV5-1	-	TRBJ2-5	-	CASSSGRTARELETQYF	TGCGCCAGCAGCTCGGGACGGACAGCCCGGGAACTAGAGACCCAGTACTTC
TRBV7-3	-	TRBJ1-5	-	CASSSRGGLSQPQHF	TGTGCCAGCAGCTCCCGGGGAGGGTTGAGTCAGCCCCAGCATTTT
TRBV19	TRBD1	TRBJ1-5	few	CASRSQGASNQPQHF	TGTGCCAGCCGGAGCCAGGGGGCGAGCAATCAGCCCCAGCATTTT
TRBV27	-	TRBJ2-2	few	CASSLSTQGTGELFF	TGTGCCAGCAGTTTATCGACCCAGGGGACCGGGGAGCTGTTTTTT
TRBV5-1	TRBD2	TRBJ2-1	-	CASERGGSYNEQFF	TGCGCCAGCGAGCGGGGGGGCTCCTACAATGAGCAGTTCTTC
TRBV11-3	TRBD2	TRBJ2-1	-	CASSARGLGGYNEQFF	TGTGCCAGCAGCGCCCGGGGCCTCGGGGGGTACAATGAGCAGTTCTTC
TRBV6-6	TRBD2	TRBJ2-2	few	CASSLLAGVAGELFF	TGTGCCAGCAGTTTACTAGCGGGAGTGGCCGGGGAGCTGTTTTTT
TRBV6-1	-	TRBJ2-7	many	CASATYEQYF	TGTGCCAGCGCTACGTACGAGCAGTACTTC
TRBV5-1	-	TRBJ2-3	few	CASSLDRANTDTQYF	TGCGCCAGCAGCTTGGACAGGGCGAACACAGATACGCAGTATTTT
TRBV29-1	-	TRBJ2-1	-	CSVGAGFAGPYNEQFF	TGCAGCGTGGGGGCTGGTTTTGCAGGCCCCTACAATGAGCAGTTCTTC
TRBV7-9	-	TRBJ2-7	-	CAISKKKAAYEQYF	TGTGCTATTAGCAAGAAGAAGGCGGCATACGAGCAGTACTTC
TRBV7-6	TRBD1	TRBJ1-2	-	CASSLTGGHGYTF	TGTGCCAGCAGCCTGACAGGGGGCCATGGCTACACCTTC
TRBV29-1	TRBD1	TRBJ2-1	-	CSVEGKGAATYNEQFF	TGCAGCGTTGAAGGAAAGGGGGCCGCGACATACAATGAGCAGTTCTTC
TRBV15	TRBD1	TRBJ2-7	-	CATSRARTGFYEQYF	TGTGCCACCAGCAGGGCCAGGACAGGGTTTTACGAGCAGTACTTC
TRBV19	-	TRBJ1-2	-	CASSIDLDTVYGYTF	TGTGCCAGTAGTATAGACTTAGACACGGTCTATGGCTACACCTTC
TRBV29-1	-	TRBJ2-7	-	CSVLSADTSYEQYF	TGCAGCGTCCTTTCTGCCGACACCTCCTACGAGCAGTACTTC
TRBV25-1	-	TRBJ2-7	-	CASSGPRDILTYEQYF	TGTGCCAGCAGTGGACCTAGGGACATCCTAACCTACGAGCAGTACTTC
TRBV6-4	-	TRBJ1-1	-	CASKGQKNTEAFF	TGTGCCAGCAAAGGACAGAAGAACACTGAAGCTTTCTTT
TRBV9	TRBD1	TRBJ1-2	-	CASSPLQGQGYGYTF	TGTGCCAGCAGCCCCCTTCAGGGACAGGGCTATGGCTACACCTTC